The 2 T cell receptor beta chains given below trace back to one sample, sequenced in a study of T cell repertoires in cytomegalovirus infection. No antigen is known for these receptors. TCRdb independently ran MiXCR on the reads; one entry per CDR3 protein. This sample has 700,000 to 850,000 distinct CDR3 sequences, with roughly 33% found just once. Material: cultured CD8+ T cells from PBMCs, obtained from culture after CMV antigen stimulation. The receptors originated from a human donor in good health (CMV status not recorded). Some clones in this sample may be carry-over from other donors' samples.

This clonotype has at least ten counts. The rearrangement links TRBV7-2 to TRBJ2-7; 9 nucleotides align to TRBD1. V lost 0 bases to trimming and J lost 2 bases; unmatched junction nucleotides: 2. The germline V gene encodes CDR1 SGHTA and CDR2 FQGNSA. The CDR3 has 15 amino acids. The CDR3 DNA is TGTGCCAGCAGCTTAGCGTGGACAGGGGCCTACGAGCAGTACTTC. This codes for CASSLAWTGAYEQYF.

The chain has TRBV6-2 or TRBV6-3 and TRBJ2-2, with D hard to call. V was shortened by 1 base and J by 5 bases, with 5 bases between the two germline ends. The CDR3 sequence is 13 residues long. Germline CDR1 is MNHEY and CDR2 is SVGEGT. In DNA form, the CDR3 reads TGTGCCAGCAGTTACTTGGAAACCGGGGAGCTGTTTTTT. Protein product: CASSYLETGELFF.